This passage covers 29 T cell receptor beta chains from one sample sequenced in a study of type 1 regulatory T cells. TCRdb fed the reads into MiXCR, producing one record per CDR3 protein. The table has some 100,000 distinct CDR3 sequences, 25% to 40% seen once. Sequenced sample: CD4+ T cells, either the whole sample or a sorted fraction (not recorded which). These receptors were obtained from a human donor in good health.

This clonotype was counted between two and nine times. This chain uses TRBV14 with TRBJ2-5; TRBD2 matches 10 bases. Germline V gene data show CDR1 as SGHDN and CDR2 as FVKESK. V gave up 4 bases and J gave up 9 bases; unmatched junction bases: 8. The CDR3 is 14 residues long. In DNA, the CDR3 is TGTGCCAGCAGCCTGAGCGGGACTAGCGTCTCCCAGTACTTC. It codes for CASSLSGTSVSQYF.

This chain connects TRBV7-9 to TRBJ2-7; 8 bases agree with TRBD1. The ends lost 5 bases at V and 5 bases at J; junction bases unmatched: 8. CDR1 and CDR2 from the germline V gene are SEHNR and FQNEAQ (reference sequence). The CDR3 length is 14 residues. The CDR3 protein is CASSQRQTGDEQYF. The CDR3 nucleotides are TGTGCCAGCAGCCAAAGACAGACAGGGGACGAGCAGTACTTC. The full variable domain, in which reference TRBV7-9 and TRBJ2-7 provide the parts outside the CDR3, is DTGVSQNPRHKITKRGQNVTFRCDPISEHNRLYWYRQTLGQGPEFLTYFQNEAQLEKSRLLSDRFSAERPKGSFSTLEIQRTEQGDSAMYLCASSQRQTGDEQYFGPGTRLTVT.

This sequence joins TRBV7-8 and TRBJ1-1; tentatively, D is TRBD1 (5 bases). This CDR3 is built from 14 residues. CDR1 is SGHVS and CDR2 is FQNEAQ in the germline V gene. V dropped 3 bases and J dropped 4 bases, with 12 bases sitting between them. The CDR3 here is CASSFPGSGTEAFF. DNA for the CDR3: TGTGCCAGCAGCTTCCCAGGGTCGGGCACTGAAGCTTTCTTT.

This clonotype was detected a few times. Here the CDR3 DNA reads TGTGCCATCAGAGGGACTAGCGGAGGCGAGCAGTACTTC. Translated: CAIRGTSGGEQYF. This chain uses TRBV10-3 with TRBJ2-7, with 11 bases identical to TRBD2. The CDR3 totals 13 residues. The junction had 4 bases not matched to a gene; V was cut back by 6 bases and J by 6 bases. CDR1 is ENHRY and CDR2 is SYGVKD in the germline V gene.

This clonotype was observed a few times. This CDR3 reads CASSLVGHPQETQYF. The CDR3 nucleotides read TGTGCCAGCAGCTTAGTTGGACACCCTCAAGAGACCCAGTACTTC. The V and J genes are TRBV7-2 and TRBJ2-5; TRBD1 is a possible D gene (5 bases). The CDR3 loop spans 15 amino acids. Germline CDR1 is SGHTA and CDR2 is FQGNSA. Trimming took 1 base from V and 2 from J, leaving 11 bases between them.

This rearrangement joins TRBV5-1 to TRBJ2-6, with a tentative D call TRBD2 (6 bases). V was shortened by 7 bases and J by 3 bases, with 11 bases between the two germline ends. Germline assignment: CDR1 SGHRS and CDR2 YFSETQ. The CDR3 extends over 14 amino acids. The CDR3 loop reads CASYWGVGANVLTF. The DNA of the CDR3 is TGCGCCAGCTACTGGGGGGTTGGGGCCAACGTCCTGACTTTC.

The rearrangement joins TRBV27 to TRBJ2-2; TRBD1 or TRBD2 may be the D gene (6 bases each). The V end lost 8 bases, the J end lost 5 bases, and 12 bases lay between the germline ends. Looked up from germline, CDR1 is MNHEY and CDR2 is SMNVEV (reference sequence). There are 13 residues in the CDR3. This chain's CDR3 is CASGGRGTGELFF. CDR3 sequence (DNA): TGTGCCAGCGGGGGGCGCGGGACCGGGGAGCTGTTTTTT.

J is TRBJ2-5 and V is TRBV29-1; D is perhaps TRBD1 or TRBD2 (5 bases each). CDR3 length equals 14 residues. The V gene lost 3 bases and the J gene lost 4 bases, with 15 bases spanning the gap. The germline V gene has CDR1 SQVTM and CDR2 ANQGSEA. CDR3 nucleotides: TGCAGCGTTGAGCGAGGGGCGCTAGGAGAGACCCAGTACTTC. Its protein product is CSVERGALGETQYF.

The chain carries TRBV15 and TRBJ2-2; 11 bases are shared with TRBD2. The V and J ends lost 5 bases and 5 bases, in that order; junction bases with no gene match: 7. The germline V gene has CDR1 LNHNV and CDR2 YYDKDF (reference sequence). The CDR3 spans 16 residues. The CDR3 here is CATSFSGRARTGELFF. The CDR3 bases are TGTGCCACCAGCTTTAGCGGGAGGGCCAGGACCGGGGAGCTGTTTTTT.

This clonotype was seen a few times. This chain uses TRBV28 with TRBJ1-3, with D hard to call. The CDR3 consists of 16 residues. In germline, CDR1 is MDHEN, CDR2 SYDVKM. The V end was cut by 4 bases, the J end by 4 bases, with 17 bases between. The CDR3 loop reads CASSSPNRLGGNTIYF. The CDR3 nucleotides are TGTGCCAGCAGTTCCCCGAATAGACTCGGAGGAAACACCATATATTTT.

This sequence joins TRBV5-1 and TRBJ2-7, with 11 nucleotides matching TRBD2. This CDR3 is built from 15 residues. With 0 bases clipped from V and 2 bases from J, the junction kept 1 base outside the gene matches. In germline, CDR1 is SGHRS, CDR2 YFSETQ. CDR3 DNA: TGCGCCAGCAGCTTGGGACTAGCGGGAACCTACGAGCAGTACTTC. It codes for CASSLGLAGTYEQYF.

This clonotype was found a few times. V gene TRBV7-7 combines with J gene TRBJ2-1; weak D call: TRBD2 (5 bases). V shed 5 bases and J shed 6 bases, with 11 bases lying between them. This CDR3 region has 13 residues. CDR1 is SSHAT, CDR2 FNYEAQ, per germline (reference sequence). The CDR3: CASSPGGPNEQFF. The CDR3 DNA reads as TGTGCCAGCAGCCCCGGCGGGCCCAATGAGCAGTTCTTC.

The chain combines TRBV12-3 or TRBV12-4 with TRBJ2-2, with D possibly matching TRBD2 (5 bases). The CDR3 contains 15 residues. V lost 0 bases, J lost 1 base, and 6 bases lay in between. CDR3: CASSLAGVNTGELFF. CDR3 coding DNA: TGTGCCAGCAGTTTAGCGGGAGTGAACACCGGGGAGCTGTTTTTT.

In DNA form, the CDR3 reads TGTGCCAGCAGCTTGAGGCAGAGCCGGGCAGATACGCAGTATTTT. Translating it yields CASSLRQSRADTQYF. V and J are TRBV5-8 and TRBJ2-3, with unresolved D. Germline CDR1 reads SGHTS; CDR2 reads YDEGEE. Between the trimmed V and J ends, which lost 1 base and 4 bases, there was a span of 13 bases. The CDR3 extends over 15 amino acids.

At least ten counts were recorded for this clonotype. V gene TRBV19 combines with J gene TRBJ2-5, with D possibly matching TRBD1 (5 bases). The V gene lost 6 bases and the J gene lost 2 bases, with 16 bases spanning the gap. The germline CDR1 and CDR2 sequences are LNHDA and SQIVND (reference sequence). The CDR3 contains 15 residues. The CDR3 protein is CASRTGPQGQETQYF. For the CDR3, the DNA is TGTGCCAGTAGGACCGGGCCGCAGGGACAAGAGACCCAGTACTTC.

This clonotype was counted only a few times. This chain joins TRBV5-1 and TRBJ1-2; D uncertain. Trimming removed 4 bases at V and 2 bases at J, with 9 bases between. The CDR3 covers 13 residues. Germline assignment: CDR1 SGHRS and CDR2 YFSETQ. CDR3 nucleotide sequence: TGCGCCAGCAGCCCGAGGGCAAACTATGGCTACACCTTC. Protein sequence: CASSPRANYGYTF.

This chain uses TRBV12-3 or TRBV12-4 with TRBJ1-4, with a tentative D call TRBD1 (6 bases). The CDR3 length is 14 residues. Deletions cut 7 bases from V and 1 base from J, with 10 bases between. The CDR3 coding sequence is TGTGCCAGCATGAGGGGACAAACTAATGAAAAACTGTTTTTT. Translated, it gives CASMRGQTNEKLFF.

CDR3 protein: CASSLGQGRAFF. CDR3 nucleotides: TGTGCCAGCAGTTTAGGTCAGGGCCGAGCTTTCTTT. This chain joins TRBV12-3 or TRBV12-4 and TRBJ1-1, with D possibly matching TRBD1 (5 bases). CDR3 length: 12 amino acids. The germline V and J ends were trimmed by 1 base and 10 bases, with 10 bases remaining between them.

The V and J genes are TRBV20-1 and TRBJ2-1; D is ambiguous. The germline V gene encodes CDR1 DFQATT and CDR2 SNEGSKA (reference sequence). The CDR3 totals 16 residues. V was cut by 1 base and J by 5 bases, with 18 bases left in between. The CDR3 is CSARANSLPSDNEQFF. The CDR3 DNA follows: TGCAGTGCTAGAGCGAATAGCCTCCCGAGCGACAATGAGCAGTTCTTC.

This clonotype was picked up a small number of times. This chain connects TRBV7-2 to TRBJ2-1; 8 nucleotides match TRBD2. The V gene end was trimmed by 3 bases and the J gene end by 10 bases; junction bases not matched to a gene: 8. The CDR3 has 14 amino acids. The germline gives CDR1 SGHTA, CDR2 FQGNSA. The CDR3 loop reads CASSLAGGNMEQFF. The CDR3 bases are TGTGCCAGCAGCTTGGCGGGAGGTAATATGGAGCAGTTCTTC.

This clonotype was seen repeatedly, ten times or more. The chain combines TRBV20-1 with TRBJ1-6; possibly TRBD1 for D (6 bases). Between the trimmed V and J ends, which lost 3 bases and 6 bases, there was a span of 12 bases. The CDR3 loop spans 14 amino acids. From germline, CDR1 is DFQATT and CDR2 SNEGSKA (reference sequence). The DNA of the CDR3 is TGCAGTGCTAGTAGCACAGGGACTAATTCACCCCTCCACTTT. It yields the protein CSASSTGTNSPLHF.

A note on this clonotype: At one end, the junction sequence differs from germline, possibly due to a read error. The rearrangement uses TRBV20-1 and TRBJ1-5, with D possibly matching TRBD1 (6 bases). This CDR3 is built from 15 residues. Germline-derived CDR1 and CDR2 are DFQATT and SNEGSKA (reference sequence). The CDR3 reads CSAGDGQGSNQPQHF. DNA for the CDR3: TGCAGTGCTGGAGACGGGCAGGGGAGCAATCAGCCCCAGCATTTT.

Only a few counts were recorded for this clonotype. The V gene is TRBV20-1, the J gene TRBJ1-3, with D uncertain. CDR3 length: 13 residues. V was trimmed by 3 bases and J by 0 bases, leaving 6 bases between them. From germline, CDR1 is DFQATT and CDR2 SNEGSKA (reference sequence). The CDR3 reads CSASDISGNTIYF. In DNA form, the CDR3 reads TGCAGTGCTAGTGACATCTCTGGAAACACCATATATTTT.

CDR3 sequence: CASDPGAASTDTQYF. The CDR3 bases are TGTGCCAGCGACCCAGGGGCAGCTAGCACAGATACGCAGTATTTT. This chain joins TRBV6-1 and TRBJ2-3, with D maybe TRBD1 (6 bases). Germline assignment: CDR1 MNHNS and CDR2 SASEGT. The CDR3 is 15 residues long. Trimming stripped 8 bases from V and 0 bases from J, with 15 bases between.

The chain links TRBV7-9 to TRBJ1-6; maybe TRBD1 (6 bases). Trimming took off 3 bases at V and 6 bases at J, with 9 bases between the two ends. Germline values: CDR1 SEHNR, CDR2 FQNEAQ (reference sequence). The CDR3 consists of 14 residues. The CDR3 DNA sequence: TGTGCCAGCAGCTTTTTACAGGGTAATTCACCCCTCCACTTT. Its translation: CASSFLQGNSPLHF.

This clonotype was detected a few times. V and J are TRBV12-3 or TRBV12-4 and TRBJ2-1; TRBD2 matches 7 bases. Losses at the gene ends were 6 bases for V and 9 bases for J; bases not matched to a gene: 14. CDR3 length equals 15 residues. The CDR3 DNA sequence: TGTGCCAGCAGCCCCACGGGCGGGAGAAACGGTGAGCAGTTCTTC. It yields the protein CASSPTGGRNGEQFF.

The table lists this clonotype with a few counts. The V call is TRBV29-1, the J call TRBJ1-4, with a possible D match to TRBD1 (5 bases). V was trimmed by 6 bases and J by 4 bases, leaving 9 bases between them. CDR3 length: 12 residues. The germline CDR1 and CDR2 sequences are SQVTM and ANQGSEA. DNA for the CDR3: TGCAGCGTCTGGGGGGGTAATGAAAAACTGTTTTTT. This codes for CSVWGGNEKLFF.

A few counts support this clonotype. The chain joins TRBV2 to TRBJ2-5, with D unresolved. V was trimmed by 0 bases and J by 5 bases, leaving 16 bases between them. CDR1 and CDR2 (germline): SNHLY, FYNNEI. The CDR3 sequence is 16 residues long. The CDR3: CASSEALMGIWETQYF. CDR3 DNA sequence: TGTGCCAGCAGTGAAGCGCTTATGGGCATCTGGGAGACCCAGTACTTC.

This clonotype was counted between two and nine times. This chain's CDR3 is CASSSGQGIRRETQYF. As DNA, the CDR3 is TGTGCCAGCAGTTCCGGACAGGGGATCAGGCGGGAGACCCAGTACTTC. The chain employs TRBV12-3 or TRBV12-4 and TRBJ2-5; 9 bases line up with TRBD1. The length of the CDR3 is 16 residues. Trimming cost V 4 bases and J 5 bases; bases outside gene matches: 11.